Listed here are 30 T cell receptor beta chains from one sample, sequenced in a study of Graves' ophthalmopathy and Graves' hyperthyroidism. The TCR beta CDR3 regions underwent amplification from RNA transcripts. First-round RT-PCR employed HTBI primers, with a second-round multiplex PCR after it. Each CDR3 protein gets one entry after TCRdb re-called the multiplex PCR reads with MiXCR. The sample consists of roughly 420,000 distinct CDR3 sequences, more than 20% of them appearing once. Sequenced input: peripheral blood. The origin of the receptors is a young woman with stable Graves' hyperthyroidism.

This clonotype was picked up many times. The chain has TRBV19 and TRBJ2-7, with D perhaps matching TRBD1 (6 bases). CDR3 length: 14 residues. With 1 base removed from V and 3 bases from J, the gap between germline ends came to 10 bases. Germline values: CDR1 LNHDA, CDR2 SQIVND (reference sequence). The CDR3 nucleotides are TGTGCCAGTAGTATAGGAGGCAGGGGCTACGAGCAGTACTTC. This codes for CASSIGGRGYEQYF. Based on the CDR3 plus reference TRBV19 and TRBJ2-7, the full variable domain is DGGITQSPKYLFRKEGQNVTLSCEQNLNHDAMYWYRQDPGQGLRLIYYSQIVNDFQKGDIAEGYSVSREKKESFPLTVTSAQKNPTAFYLCASSIGGRGYEQYFGPGTRLTVT.

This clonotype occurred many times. The CDR3 sequence: CASRTRQPNTEAFF. The CDR3 coding sequence is TGTGCCAGCCGGACGAGACAGCCGAACACTGAAGCTTTCTTT. The V and J genes are TRBV12-3 or TRBV12-4 and TRBJ1-1; TRBD1 is a possible D gene (5 bases). This CDR3 is 14 amino acids long. The V end was cut by 8 bases, the J end by 1 base, with 14 bases between.

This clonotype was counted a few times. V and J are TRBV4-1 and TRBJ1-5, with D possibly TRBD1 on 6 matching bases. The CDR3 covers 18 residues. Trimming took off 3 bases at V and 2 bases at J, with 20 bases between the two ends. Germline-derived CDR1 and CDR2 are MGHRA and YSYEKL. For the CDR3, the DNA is TGCGCCAGCAGCCAGAATACCATACAGGGTTTTGGCAATCAGCCCCAGCATTTT. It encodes CASSQNTIQGFGNQPQHF.

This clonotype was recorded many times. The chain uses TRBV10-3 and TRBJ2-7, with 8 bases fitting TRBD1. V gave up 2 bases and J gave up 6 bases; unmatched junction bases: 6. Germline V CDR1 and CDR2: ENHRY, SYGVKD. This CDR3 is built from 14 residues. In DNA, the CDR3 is TGTGCCATCAGTGAGAAGGACAGGGCTCGCGAGCAGTACTTC. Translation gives CAISEKDRAREQYF.

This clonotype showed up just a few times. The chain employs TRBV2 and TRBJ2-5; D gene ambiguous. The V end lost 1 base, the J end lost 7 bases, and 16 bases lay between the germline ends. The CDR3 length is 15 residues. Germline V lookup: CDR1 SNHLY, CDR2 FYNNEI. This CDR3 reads CASSEGQVAPGTQYF. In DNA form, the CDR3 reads TGTGCCAGCAGTGAAGGCCAGGTAGCCCCGGGGACCCAGTACTTC.

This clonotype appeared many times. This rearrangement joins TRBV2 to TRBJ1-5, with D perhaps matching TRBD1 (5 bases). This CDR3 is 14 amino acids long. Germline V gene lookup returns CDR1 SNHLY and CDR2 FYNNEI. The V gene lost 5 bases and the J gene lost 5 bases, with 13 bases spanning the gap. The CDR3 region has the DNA TGTGCCAGCAGTACCGGGACTGCCTATCAGCCCCAGCATTTT. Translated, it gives CASSTGTAYQPQHF.

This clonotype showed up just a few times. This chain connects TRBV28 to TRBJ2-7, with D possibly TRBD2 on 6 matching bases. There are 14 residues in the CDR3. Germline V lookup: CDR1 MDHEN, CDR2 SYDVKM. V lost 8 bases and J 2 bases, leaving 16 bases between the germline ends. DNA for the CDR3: TGTGCCAGCGGAGCGGGCTCTCCACCCTACGAGCAGTACTTC. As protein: CASGAGSPPYEQYF. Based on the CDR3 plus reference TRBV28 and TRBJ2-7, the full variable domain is DVKVTQSSRYLVKRTGEKVFLECVQDMDHENMFWYRQDPGLGLRLIYFSYDVKMKEKGDIPEGYSVSREKKERFSLILESASTNQTSMYLCASGAGSPPYEQYFGPGTRLTVT.

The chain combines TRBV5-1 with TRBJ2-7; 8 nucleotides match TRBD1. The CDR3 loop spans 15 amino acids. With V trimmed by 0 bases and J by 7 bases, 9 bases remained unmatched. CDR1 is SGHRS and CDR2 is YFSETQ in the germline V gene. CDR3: CASSLEGTGSWEQYF. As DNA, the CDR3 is TGCGCCAGCAGCTTGGAAGGGACAGGCTCGTGGGAGCAGTACTTC. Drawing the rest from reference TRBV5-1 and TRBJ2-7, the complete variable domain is KAGVTQTPRYLIKTRGQQVTLSCSPISGHRSVSWYQQTPGQGLQFLFEYFSETQRNKGNFPGRFSGRQFSNSRSEMNVSTLELGDSALYLCASSLEGTGSWEQYFGPGTRLTVT.

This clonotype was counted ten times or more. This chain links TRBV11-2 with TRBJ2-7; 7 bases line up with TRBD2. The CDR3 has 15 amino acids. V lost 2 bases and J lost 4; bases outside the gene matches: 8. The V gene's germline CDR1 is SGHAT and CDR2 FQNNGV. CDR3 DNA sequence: TGTGCCAGCAGCTTACCAGGCGGGGGAGGGTACGAGCAGTACTTC. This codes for CASSLPGGGGYEQYF.

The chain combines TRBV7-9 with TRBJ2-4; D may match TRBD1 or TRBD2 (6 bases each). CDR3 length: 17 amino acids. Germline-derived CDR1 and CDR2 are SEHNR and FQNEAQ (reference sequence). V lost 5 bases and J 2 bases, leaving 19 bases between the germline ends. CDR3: CASSVDGGAFSKNIQYF. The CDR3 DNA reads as TGTGCCAGCAGCGTAGACGGGGGCGCTTTTTCCAAAAACATTCAGTACTTC.

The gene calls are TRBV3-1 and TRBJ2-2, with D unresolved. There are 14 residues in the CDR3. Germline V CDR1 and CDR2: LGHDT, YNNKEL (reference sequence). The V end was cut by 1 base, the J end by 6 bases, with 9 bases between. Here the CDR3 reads CASSQALWAGELFF. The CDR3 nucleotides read TGTGCCAGCAGCCAAGCTTTGTGGGCCGGGGAGCTGTTTTTT. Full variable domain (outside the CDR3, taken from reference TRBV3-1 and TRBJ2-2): DTAVSQTPKYLVTQMGNDKSIKCEQNLGHDTMYWYKQDSKKFLKIMFSYNNKELIINETVPNRFSPKSPDKAHLNLHINSLELGDSAVYFCASSQALWAGELFFGEGSRLTVL.

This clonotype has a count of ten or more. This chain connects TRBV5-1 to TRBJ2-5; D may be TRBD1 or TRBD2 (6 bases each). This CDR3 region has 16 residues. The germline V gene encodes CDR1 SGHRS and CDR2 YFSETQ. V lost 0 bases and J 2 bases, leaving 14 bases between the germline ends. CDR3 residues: CASSLEGGGKQETQYF. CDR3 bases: TGCGCCAGCAGCTTGGAGGGGGGAGGCAAACAAGAGACCCAGTACTTC.

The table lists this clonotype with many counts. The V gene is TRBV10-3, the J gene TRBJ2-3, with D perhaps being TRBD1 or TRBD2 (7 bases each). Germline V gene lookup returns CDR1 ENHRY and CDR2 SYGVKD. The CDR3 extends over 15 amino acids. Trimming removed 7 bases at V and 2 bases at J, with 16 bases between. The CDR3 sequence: CAINPGGDHTDTQYF. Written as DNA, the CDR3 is TGTGCCATCAATCCAGGGGGGGACCACACAGATACGCAGTATTTT.

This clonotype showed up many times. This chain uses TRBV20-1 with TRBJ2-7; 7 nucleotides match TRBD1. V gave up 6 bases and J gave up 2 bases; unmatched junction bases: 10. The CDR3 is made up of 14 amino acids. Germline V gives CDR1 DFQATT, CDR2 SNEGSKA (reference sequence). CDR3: CSARTRDSPYEQYF. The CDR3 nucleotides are TGCAGTGCCCGCACCCGGGACAGTCCCTACGAGCAGTACTTC.

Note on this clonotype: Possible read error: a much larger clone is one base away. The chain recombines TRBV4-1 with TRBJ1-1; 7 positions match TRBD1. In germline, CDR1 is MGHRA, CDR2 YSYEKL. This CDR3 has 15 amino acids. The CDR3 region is CASSRDRVSNTEALF. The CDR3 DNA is TGCGCCAGCAGCCGTGACAGGGTATCGAACACTGAAGCTTTATTT.

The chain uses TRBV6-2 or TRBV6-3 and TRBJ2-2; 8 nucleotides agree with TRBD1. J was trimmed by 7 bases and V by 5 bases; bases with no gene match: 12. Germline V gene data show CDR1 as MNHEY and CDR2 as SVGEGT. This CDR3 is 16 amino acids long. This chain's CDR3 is CASSQLGQEGNGELFF. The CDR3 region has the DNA TGTGCCAGCAGTCAGCTGGGACAGGAGGGCAACGGGGAGCTGTTTTTT.

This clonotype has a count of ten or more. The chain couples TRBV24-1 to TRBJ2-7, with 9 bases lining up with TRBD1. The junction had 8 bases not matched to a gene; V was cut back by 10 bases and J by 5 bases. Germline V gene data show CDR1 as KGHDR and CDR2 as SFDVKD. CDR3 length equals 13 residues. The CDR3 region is CATGQGSSDEQYF. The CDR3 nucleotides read TGTGCCACGGGACAGGGAAGCTCGGACGAGCAGTACTTC.

The DNA of the CDR3 is TGTGCCACCTGGGGTGTTCAGGGCGTGGGTAACTATGGCTACACCTTC. It specifies CATWGVQGVGNYGYTF. This chain connects TRBV10-3 to TRBJ1-2, with a tentative D call TRBD1 (5 bases). Trimming removed 10 bases from V and 1 base from J, with 22 bases in between. Germline CDR1 is ENHRY and CDR2 is SYGVKD. The CDR3 has 16 amino acids.

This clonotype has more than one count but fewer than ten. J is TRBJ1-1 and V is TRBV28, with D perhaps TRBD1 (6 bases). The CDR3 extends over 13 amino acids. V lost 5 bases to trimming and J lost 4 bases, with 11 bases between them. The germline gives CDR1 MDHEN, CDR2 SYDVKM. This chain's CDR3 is CASSTGSGTEAFF. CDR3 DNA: TGTGCCAGCAGTACAGGGTCCGGCACTGAAGCTTTCTTT.

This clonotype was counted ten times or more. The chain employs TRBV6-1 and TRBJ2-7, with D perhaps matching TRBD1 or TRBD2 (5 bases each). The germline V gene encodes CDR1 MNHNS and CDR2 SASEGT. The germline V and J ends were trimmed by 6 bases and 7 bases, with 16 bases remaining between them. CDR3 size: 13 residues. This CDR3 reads CASRTAEVGEQYF. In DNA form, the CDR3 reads TGTGCCAGCAGGACAGCGGAGGTGGGGGAGCAGTACTTC.

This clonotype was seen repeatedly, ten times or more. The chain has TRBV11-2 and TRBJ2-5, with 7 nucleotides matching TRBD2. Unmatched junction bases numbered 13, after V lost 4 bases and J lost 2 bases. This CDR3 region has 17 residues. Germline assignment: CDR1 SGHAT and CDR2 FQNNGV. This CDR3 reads CASSSGGASGPQETQYF. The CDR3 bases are TGTGCCAGCAGCTCCGGGGGAGCTAGCGGACCTCAAGAGACCCAGTACTTC.

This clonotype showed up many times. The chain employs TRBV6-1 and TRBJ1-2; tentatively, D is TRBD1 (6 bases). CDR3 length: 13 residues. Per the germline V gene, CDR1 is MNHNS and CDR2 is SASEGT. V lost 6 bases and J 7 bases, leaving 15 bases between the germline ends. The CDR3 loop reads CASRSTGWGGYTF. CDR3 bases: TGTGCCAGCAGATCCACAGGGTGGGGTGGCTACACCTTC.

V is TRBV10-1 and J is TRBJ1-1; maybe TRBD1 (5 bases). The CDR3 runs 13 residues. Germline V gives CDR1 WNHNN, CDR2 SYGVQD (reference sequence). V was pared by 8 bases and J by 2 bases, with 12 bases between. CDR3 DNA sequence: TGCGCCAGCTCGGACAACCGAAACACTGAAGCTTTCTTT. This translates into CASSDNRNTEAFF.

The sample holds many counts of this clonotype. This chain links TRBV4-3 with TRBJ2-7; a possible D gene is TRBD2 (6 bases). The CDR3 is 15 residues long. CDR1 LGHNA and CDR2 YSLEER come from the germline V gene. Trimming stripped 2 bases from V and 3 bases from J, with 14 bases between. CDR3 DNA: TGCGCCAGCAGCCAACAACATACTAGCCACTACGAGCAGTACTTC. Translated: CASSQQHTSHYEQYF.

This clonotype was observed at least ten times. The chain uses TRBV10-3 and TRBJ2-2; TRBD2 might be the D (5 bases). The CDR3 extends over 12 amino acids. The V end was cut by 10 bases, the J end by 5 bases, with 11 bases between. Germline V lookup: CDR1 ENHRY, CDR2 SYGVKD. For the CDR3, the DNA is TGTGCCAGCCAACTAGGGACCGGGGAGCTGTTTTTT. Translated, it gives CASQLGTGELFF.

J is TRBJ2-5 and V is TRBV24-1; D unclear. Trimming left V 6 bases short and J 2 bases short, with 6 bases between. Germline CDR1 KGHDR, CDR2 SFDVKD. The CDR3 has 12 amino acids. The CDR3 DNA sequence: TGTGCCACCAGTCAAGGGCAAGAGACCCAGTACTTC. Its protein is CATSQGQETQYF.

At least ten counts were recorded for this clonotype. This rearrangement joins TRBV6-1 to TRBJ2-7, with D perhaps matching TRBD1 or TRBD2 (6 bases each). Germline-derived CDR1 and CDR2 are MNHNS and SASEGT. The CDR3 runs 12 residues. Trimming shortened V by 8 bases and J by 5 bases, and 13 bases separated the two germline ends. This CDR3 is CASRGPYHEQYF. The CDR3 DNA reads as TGTGCCAGCCGGGGGCCGTACCACGAGCAGTACTTC.

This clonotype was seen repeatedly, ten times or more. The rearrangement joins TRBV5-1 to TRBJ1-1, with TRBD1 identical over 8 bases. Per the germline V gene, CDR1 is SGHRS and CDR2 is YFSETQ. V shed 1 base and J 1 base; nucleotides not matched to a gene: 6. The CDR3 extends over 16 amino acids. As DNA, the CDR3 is TGCGCCAGCAGCTTGACACAGGGGGTCCGGAACACTGAAGCTTTCTTT. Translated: CASSLTQGVRNTEAFF.

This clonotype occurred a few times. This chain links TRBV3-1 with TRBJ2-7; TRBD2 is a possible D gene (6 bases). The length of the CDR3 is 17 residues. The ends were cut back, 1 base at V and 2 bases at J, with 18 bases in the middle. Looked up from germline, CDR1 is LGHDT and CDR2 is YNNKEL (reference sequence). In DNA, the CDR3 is TGTGCCAGCAGCCAAGGCTTTACCCCTAGCGAAGCCTACGAGCAGTACTTC. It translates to CASSQGFTPSEAYEQYF.

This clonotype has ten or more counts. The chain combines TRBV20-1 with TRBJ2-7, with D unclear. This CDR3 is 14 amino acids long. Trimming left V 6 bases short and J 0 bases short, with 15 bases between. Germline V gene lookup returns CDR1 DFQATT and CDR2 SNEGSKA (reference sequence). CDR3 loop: CSARKQLNSYEQYF. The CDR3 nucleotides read TGCAGTGCCCGGAAACAACTTAACTCCTACGAGCAGTACTTC.